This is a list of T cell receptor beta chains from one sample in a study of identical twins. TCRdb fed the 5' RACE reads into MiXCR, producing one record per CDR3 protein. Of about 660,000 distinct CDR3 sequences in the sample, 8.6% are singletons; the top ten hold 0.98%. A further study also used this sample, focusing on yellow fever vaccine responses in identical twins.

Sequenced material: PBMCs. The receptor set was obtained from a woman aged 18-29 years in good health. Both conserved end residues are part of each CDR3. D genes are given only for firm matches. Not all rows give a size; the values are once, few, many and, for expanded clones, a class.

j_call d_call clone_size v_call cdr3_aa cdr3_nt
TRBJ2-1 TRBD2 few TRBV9 CASSVELAGGQKQFF TGTGCCAGCAGCGTAGAACTAGCGGGAGGGCAAAAACAGTTCTTC
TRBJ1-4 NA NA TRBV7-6 CASSLIQTGNEKLFF TGTGCCAGCAGCTTAATACAGACGGGTAATGAAAAACTGTTTTTT
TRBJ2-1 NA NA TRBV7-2 CASSLSGPTNEQFF TGTGCCAGCAGCTTAAGCGGGCCGACAAATGAGCAGTTCTTC
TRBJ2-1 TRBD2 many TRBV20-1 CSATPLAGGYNEQFF TGCAGTGCTACCCCTTTAGCGGGAGGGTACAATGAGCAGTTCTTC
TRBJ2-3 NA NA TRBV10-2 CASQGGGTDTQYF TGCGCCAGTCAGGGGGGGGGCACAGATACGCAGTATTTT
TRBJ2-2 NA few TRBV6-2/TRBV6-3 CASSYLVPGELFF TGTGCCAGCAGTTACCTAGTCCCGGGGGAGCTGTTTTTT
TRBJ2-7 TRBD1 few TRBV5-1 CASSLEGTGGEQYF TGCGCCAGCAGCTTGGAGGGGACAGGGGGCGAGCAGTACTTC
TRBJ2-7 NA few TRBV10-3 CAISESRVGYEQYF TGTGCCATCAGTGAGTCGAGGGTCGGATACGAGCAGTACTTC
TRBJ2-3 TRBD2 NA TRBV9 CASSTPLTSDDLTDTQYF TGTGCCAGCAGCACCCCCTTGACTAGCGACGACCTCACAGATACGCAGTATTTT
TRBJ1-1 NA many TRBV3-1 CASSPWGPNTEAFF TGTGCCAGCAGCCCCTGGGGACCGAACACTGAAGCTTTCTTT
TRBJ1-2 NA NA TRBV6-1 CASSEYGNYGYTF TGTGCCAGCAGTGAATACGGAAACTATGGCTACACCTTC
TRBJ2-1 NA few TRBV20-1 CSASHPAEEQFF TGCAGTGCTAGTCACCCGGCCGAAGAGCAGTTCTTC
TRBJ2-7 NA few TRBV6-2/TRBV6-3 CASSYGNGYEQYF TGTGCCAGCAGTTACGGTAACGGATACGAGCAGTACTTC
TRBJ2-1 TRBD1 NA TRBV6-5 CASSSFRDRGYNEQFF TGTGCCAGCAGTTCTTTCCGGGACAGGGGGTACAATGAGCAGTTCTTC
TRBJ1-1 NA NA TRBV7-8 CASSFQEGASDAFF TGTGCCAGCAGCTTCCAAGAGGGAGCCTCCGATGCTTTCTTT
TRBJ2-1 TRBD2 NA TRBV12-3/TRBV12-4 CASSLARLAGTNDLSYNEQFF TGTGCCAGCAGTTTAGCGCGCCTAGCGGGTACCAACGACCTATCCTACAATGAGCAGTTCTTC
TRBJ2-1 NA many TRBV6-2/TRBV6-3 CASSPRSHEQFF TGTGCCAGCAGTCCCAGGAGTCATGAGCAGTTCTTC
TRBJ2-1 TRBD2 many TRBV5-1 CASSLASGGEQFF TGCGCCAGCAGCTTGGCCTCGGGAGGAGAGCAGTTCTTC
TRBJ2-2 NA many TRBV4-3 CASSQDRRASGELFF TGCGCCAGCAGCCAAGATCGGAGGGCCTCCGGGGAGCTGTTTTTT
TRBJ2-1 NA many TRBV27 CASSLSLWTEPYNEQFF TGTGCCAGCAGTTTATCCCTTTGGACAGAACCCTACAATGAGCAGTTCTTC
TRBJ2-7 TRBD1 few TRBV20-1 CSSGTGVSYEQYF TGCAGTTCTGGGACAGGGGTCTCCTACGAGCAGTACTTC
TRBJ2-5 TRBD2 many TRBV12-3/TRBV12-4 CASSLNNLGLAGGHQYF TGTGCCAGCAGTCTCAACAACTTGGGACTAGCGGGGGGGCACCAGTACTTC
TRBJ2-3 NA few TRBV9 CASSVTIPDTQYF TGTGCCAGCAGCGTAACAATCCCAGATACGCAGTATTTT
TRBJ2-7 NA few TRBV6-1 CASTEPGRNEQYF TGTGCCAGCACCGAACCAGGGCGGAACGAGCAGTACTTC
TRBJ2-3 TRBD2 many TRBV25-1 CASSTSGSSTDTQYF TGTGCCAGCAGTACTAGCGGGAGTAGCACAGATACGCAGTATTTT
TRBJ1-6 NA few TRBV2 CASSEALRVSYNSPLHF TGTGCCAGCAGTGAAGCGCTTAGGGTCAGCTATAATTCACCCCTCCACTTT
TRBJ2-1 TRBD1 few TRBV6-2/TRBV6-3 CASRRRDRGQFF TGTGCCAGCAGACGCCGGGACAGGGGGCAGTTCTTC
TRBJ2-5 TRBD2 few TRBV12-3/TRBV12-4 CASSLFPSGGPQETQYF TGTGCCAGCAGTTTATTTCCTAGCGGGGGTCCGCAAGAGACCCAGTACTTC
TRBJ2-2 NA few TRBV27 CASSLNGINTGELFF TGTGCCAGCAGTTTAAACGGGATCAACACCGGGGAGCTGTTTTTT
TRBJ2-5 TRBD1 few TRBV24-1 CATSDFRTGEVETQYF TGTGCCACCAGTGATTTCCGGACAGGGGAGGTAGAGACCCAGTACTTC
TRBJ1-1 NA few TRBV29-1 CSVCYVSEEAFF TGCAGCGTTTGTTATGTATCCGAGGAAGCTTTCTTT
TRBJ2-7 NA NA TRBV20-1 CSAMRRQASSYEQYF TGCAGTGCTATGAGGAGACAGGCCAGCTCCTACGAGCAGTACTTC
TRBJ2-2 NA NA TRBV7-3 CASSPNVPIEGTGELFF TGTGCCAGCAGCCCGAACGTACCGATTGAGGGGACCGGGGAGCTGTTTTTT
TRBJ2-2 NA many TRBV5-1 CASSLGRTGTGELFF TGCGCCAGCAGCTTGGGGCGAACAGGGACCGGGGAGCTGTTTTTT
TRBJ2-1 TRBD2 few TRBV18 CASSEREGEQFF TGTGCCAGCTCAGAGCGGGAGGGTGAGCAGTTCTTC
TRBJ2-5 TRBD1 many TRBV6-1 CASSPDRVGEETQYF TGTGCCAGCAGCCCCGACAGGGTTGGGGAGGAGACCCAGTACTTC
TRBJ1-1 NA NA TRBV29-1 CSVAQGPRSTEAFF TGCAGCGTTGCTCAGGGGCCGAGGAGCACTGAAGCTTTCTTT
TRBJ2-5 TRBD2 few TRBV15 CATSRDFRTSLEETQYF TGTGCCACCAGCAGAGATTTTCGGACTAGCCTTGAAGAGACCCAGTACTTC
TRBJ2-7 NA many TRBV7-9 CASSLLTEQYF TGTGCCAGCAGCTTACTGACGGAGCAGTACTTC
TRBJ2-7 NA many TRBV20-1 CSAWTGGPTYEQYF TGCAGTGCTTGGACGGGCGGACCGACCTACGAGCAGTACTTC
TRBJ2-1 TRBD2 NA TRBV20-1 CSAQGTSGGSNEQFF TGCAGTGCTCAAGGGACTAGCGGGGGTAGCAATGAGCAGTTCTTC
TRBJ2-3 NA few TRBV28 CASSFQGGLAGDTQYF TGTGCCAGCAGTTTTCAGGGGGGCCTAGCGGGAGATACGCAGTATTTT
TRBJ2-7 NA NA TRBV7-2 CASSLEINLSREQYF TGTGCCAGCAGCTTAGAGATTAACCTATCTCGCGAGCAGTACTTC
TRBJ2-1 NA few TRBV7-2 CASTARDYGNEQFF TGTGCCAGCACCGCACGGGATTACGGGAATGAGCAGTTCTTC
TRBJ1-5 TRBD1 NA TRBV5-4 CASSLELRGAGSGNQPQHF TGTGCCAGCAGCTTGGAGCTCAGGGGGGCGGGTTCGGGCAATCAGCCCCAGCATTTT
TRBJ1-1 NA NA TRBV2 CASRDDSSITEAFF TGTGCCAGCAGGGATGACAGCTCAATCACTGAAGCTTTCTTT
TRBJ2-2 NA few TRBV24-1 CATSDLPNYTGELFF TGTGCCACCAGTGATTTGCCGAACTACACCGGGGAGCTGTTTTTT
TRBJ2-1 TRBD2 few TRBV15 CATSTLALLAGGYNEQFF TGTGCCACCAGCACCCTAGCCCTTCTAGCGGGGGGTTACAATGAGCAGTTCTTC
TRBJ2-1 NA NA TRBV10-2 CASSEWPQEYEQFF TGCGCCAGCAGTGAGTGGCCTCAAGAGTATGAGCAGTTCTTC
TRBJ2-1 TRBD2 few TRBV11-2 CASSATSGGAPVDEQFF TGTGCCAGCAGCGCCACTAGCGGGGGGGCCCCCGTCGATGAGCAGTTCTTC
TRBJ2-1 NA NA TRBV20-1 CSASSVTRFDEQFF TGCAGTGCTAGTTCTGTGACTAGGTTCGATGAGCAGTTCTTC
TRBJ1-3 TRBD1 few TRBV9 CASSVAGTGLAGNTIYF TGTGCCAGCAGCGTGGCCGGGACAGGGTTGGCTGGAAACACCATATATTTT
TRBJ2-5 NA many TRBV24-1 CATSDPGKTQYF TGTGCCACCAGTGATCCCGGGAAGACCCAGTACTTC
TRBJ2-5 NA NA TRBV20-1 CSARRNQGGQETQYF TGCAGTGCTAGGAGGAATCAGGGGGGCCAAGAGACCCAGTACTTC
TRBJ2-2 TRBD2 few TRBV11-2 CASRNLGLAGGLVTGELFF TGTGCCAGCCGGAATTTAGGACTAGCGGGAGGTTTGGTCACCGGGGAGCTGTTTTTT